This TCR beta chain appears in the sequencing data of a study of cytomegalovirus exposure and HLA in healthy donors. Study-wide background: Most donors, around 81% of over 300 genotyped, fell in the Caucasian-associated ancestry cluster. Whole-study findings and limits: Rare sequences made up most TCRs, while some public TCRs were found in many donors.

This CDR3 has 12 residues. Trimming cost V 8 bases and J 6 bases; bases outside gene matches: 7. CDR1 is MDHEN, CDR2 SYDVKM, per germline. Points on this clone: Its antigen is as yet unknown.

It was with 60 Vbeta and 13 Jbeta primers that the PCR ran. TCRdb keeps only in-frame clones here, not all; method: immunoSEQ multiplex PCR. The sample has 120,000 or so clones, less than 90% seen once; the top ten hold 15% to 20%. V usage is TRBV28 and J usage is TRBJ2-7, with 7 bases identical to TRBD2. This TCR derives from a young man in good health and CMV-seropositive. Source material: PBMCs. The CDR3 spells CASSPGGLEQYF. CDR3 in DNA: TGTGCCAGCTCCCCGGGAGGTCTCGAGCAGTACTTC.